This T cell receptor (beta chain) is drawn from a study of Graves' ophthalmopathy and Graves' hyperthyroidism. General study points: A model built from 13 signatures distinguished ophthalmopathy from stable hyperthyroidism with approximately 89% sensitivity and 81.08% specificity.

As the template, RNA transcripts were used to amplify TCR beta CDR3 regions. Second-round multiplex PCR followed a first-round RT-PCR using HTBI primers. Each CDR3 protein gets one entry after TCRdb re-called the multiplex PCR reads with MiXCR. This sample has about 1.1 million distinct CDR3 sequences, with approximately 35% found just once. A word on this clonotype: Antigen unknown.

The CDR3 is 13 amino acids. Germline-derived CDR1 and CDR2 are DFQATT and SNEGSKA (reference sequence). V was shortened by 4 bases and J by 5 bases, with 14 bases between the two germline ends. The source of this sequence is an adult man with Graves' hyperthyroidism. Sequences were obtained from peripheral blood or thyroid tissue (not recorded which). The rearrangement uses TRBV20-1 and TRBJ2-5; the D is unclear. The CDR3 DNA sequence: TGCAGTGCTAATGACCCGAGCCAGGAGACCCAGTACTTC. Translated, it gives CSANDPSQETQYF.